The sample holds one count of the clone carrying this T cell receptor beta chain. What it binds is unknown. The data derive from a study of shared clonotypes between healthy human individuals. In germline, CDR1 is MDHEN, CDR2 SYDVKM. V was trimmed by 5 bases and J by 3 bases, leaving 14 bases between them. The CDR3 spans 16 residues. Regarding the study as a whole: Clonotype sharing among donors was thought likely to change with sequencing depth.

For every subset, genomic DNA was evenly distributed across several immunoSEQ plates. Loaded into unsorted PBMC replicate PCRs was approximately 300 ng DNA, some 27,000 T cell genomes. Profiled with immunoSEQ multiplex PCR; TCRdb holds only in-frame clones, not every one. The sample holds 450,000 to 500,000 clones; 70% to 80% are singletons and the top ten take around 12%. The TCR originated in a woman between 40 and 55 years old in good health. Some clones in this sample may be carry-over from other donors' samples. The sequenced material came from PBMCs. The gene calls are TRBV28 and TRBJ2-6; D gene uncertain. The CDR3 loop reads CASSPITKGGANVLTF. The CDR3 nucleotides are TGTGCCAGCAGTCCCATTACCAAGGGTGGGGCCAACGTCCTGACTTTC.